This T cell receptor beta chain was found in a study of T cell responses to AZD1222 COVID-19 vaccine. Pooled samples include second doses given at about 4 or 12 weeks. The germline gives CDR1 MDHEN, CDR2 SYDVKM. The CDR3 runs 12 residues. Regarding the study as a whole: The peak T cell response came first, and repertoires were sampled only after it. In a largely white British group with more females than males, clonal diversity was possibly underestimated. Reportedly, nearly half of unique spike TCRs recognized epitopes outside B.1.351/B.1.1.7 mutations.

Profiling relied on immunoSEQ multiplex PCR, and the TCRdb table lists in-frame clones only, not all of them. Among about 86,000 clones listed, about nine tenths were seen once. Regarding this clone: Its antigen is currently unknown.

This TCR was sampled from an adult who received the AZD1222 COVID-19 vaccine. The chain couples TRBV28 to TRBJ1-1; maybe TRBD1 (6 bases). Material: peripheral blood, obtained 28 days after the second AZD1222 dose. This chain's CDR3 is CISGDRNTEAFF. As DNA, the CDR3 is TGTATTTCAGGGGATCGGAACACTGAAGCTTTCTTT.